This T cell receptor beta chain was observed in a study of CD8 T cells in ankylosing spondylitis. MiXCR, applied by TCRdb to the 5' RACE reads, yields one record per CDR3 protein. The repertoire has fewer than 250,000 distinct CDR3 sequences, 15% to 20% of them found once; the top ten carry roughly 46%. Study-wide points: For ankylosing spondylitis blood, a TCR beta motif of seven to nine highly homologous variants appeared characteristic. Disease-linked clones were found to be CD8+ and relatively rare in peripheral blood.

V was clipped by 3 bases and J by 10 bases, with 7 bases between them. CDR3 length: 11 amino acids. To note about this clonotype: Its antigen is as yet unknown.

Sequenced input: blood, either unsorted or a sorted T cell fraction (not recorded which). The TCR comes from a male donor with ankylosing spondylitis. The rearrangement uses TRBV12-3 or TRBV12-4 and TRBJ2-1, with unresolved D. CDR3 region: CASSFNVEQFF. Here the CDR3 DNA reads TGTGCCAGCAGTTTTAATGTAGAGCAGTTCTTC.